Sequencing of this T cell receptor (beta chain) was carried out in a study of T cell responses to AZD1222 COVID-19 vaccine. As for the study in general: Second-dose schedules of about 4 or about 12 weeks were combined. General observations from the study: White British ancestry dominated among donors, who included more females, and clonal diversity was possibly underestimated. Unmutated regions of variants are reportedly targeted by nearly half of spike-specific TCRs.

The length of the CDR3 is 13 residues. V dropped 1 base and J dropped 1 base, with 5 bases sitting between them. Germline CDR1 SGHRS, CDR2 YFSETQ. As concerns this clone: The antigen is not known. This sample also contains other DNA sequences that code for the same CDR3.

Assay used: immunoSEQ multiplex PCR; TCRdb lists only in-frame clones, some missing. The table has some 71,000 clones, 84% seen once; the top ten hold about 9.4%. The sequenced sample was peripheral blood, obtained on day 0 of AZD1222 vaccination. The TCR originated in an adult in good health. This chain links TRBV5-1 with TRBJ1-1; D may be TRBD1 (5 bases). Written as DNA, the CDR3 is TGCGCCAGCAGCTTGCAGGGGAACACTGAAGCTTTCTTT. This encodes CASSLQGNTEAFF. The full variable domain, in which reference TRBV5-1 and TRBJ1-1 provide the parts outside the CDR3, is KAGVTQTPRYLIKTRGQQVTLSCSPISGHRSVSWYQQTPGQGLQFLFEYFSETQRNKGNFPGRFSGRQFSNSRSEMNVSTLELGDSALYLCASSLQGNTEAFFGQGTRLTVV.